This TCR beta chain originates from a study of OX40 agonist ivuxolimab in advanced cancers. Regarding this clone: Its antigen remains unidentified.

Whole-study results and caveats: The antigens recognized by the expanded peripheral T cells, that is their antigen specificity, were not determined.

Assay used: immunoSEQ multiplex PCR; TCRdb lists only in-frame clones, some missing. This table holds 60,000 to 80,000 clones, roughly 82% found once. The CDR3 totals 15 residues. V shed 2 bases and J 4 bases; nucleotides not matched to a gene: 3. Per the germline V gene, CDR1 is SGHRS and CDR2 is YFSETQ. V and J are TRBV5-1 and TRBJ2-1, with 10 bases fitting TRBD1. This receptor was identified in an adult with an advanced solid tumor such as melanoma, head and neck, liver or kidney cancer. Here the sequenced sample was CD4+ or CD8+ T cells sorted from blood, taken in a trial of the OX40 agonist ivuxolimab. CDR3 DNA: TGCGCCAGCAGCTTAGGACAGGGGGTGTACAATGAGCAGTTCTTC. This sequence encodes CASSLGQGVYNEQFF. Variable domain in full (rest from reference TRBV5-1 and TRBJ2-1): KAGVTQTPRYLIKTRGQQVTLSCSPISGHRSVSWYQQTPGQGLQFLFEYFSETQRNKGNFPGRFSGRQFSNSRSEMNVSTLELGDSALYLCASSLGQGVYNEQFFGPGTRLTVL.